This TCR beta chain emerged from a study of cytomegalovirus exposure and HLA in healthy donors. Overall study results and limits: TCR beta V- and J-gene trimming, according to a later analysis, was linked to a missense DCLRE1C variant. Donors were assumed by presence/absence analyses to have roughly uniform sequencing depth. The listing of 150 or so TCR beta chains classed them as cytomegalovirus-associated.

The germline gives CDR1 SNHLY, CDR2 FYNNEI. The length of the CDR3 is 15 residues. V was trimmed by 6 bases and J by 0 bases, leaving 12 bases between them. Note on this clone: Its antigen is not identified.

Primers: 60 Vbeta forward and 13 Jbeta reverse. Clones were read by immunoSEQ multiplex PCR, and TCRdb kept only the in-frame ones, dropping some. The sample records 160,000 or so clones, over 75% being singletons. Each donor's status was that of a healthy bone marrow donor. The V and J genes are TRBV2 and TRBJ1-3; possible D gene TRBD1, 5 bases. The sample comprised PBMCs. The TCR was taken from a woman in her 30s in good health and CMV-seronegative. The CDR3 reads CASRGGRFSGNTIYF. The CDR3 DNA reads as TGTGCCAGCAGGGGGGGACGGTTCTCTGGAAACACCATATATTTT.